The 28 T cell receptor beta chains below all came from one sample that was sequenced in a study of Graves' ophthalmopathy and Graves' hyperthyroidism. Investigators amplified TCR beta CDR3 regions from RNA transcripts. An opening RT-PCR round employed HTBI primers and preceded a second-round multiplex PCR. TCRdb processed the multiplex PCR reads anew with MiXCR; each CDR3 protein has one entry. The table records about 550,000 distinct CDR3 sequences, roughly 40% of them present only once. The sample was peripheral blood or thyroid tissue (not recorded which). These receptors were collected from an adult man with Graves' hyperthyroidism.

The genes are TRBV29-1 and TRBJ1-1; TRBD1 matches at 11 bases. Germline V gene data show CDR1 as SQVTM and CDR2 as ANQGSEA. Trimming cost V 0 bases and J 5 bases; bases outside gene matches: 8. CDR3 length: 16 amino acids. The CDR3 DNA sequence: TGCAGCGTTGAAGAGAGGACAGGGGGCGCGTATACTGAAGCTTTCTTT. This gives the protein CSVEERTGGAYTEAFF.

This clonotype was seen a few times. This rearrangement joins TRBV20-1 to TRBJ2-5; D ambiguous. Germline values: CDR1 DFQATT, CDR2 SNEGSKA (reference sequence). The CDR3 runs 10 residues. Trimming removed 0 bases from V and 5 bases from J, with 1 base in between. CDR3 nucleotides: TGCAGTGCTAGAGACGAGACCCAGTACTTC. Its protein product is CSARDETQYF.

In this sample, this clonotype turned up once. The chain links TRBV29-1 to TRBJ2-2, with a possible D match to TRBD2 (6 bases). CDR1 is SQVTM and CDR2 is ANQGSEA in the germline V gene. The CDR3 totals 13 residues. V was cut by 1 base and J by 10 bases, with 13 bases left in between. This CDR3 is CSVEAGSGEELFF. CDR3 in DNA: TGCAGCGTTGAAGCAGGGTCGGGGGAGGAGCTGTTTTTT.

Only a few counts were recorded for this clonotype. The CDR3 is CASRISSGRRTGELFF. CDR3 bases: TGCGCCAGCAGAATCTCTAGCGGGAGAAGAACCGGGGAGCTGTTTTTT. The chain is built from TRBV5-1 and TRBJ2-2, with 10 bases that match TRBD2. The CDR3 extends over 16 amino acids. Germline V gene lookup returns CDR1 SGHRS and CDR2 YFSETQ. Trimming cost V 5 bases and J 5 bases; bases outside gene matches: 9.

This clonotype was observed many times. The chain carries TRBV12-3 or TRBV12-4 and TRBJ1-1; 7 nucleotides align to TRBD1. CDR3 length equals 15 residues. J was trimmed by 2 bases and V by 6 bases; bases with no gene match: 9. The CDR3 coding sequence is TGTGCCAGCAGCCCCCCAGGGGGAGATAACACTGAAGCTTTCTTT. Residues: CASSPPGGDNTEAFF.

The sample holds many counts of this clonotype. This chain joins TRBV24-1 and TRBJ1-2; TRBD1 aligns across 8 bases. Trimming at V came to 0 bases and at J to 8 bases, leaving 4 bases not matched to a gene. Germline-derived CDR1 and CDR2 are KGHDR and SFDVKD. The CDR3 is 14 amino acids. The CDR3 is CATSDLRDRGGYTF. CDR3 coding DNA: TGTGCCACCAGTGATTTGCGAGACAGGGGAGGCTACACCTTC.

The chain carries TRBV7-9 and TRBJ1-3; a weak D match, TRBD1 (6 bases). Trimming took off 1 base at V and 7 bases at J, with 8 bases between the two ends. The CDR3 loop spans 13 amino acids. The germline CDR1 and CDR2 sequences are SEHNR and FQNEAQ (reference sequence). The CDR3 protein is CASSLGQANTIYF. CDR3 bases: TGTGCCAGCAGCTTAGGACAGGCGAACACCATATATTTT. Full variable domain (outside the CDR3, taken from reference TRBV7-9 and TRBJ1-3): DTGVSQNPRHKITKRGQNVTFRCDPISEHNRLYWYRQTLGQGPEFLTYFQNEAQLEKSRLLSDRFSAERPKGSFSTLEIQRTEQGDSAMYLCASSLGQANTIYFGEGSWLTVV.

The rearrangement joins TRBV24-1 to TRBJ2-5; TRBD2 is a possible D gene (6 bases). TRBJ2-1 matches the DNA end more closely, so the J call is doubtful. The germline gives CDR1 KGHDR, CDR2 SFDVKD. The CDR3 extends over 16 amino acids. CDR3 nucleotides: TGTGCCACCAGACTGGTTTCGAGGGGAGGATACAATGAGCAGTTCTTC. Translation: CATRLVSRGGYNEQFF.

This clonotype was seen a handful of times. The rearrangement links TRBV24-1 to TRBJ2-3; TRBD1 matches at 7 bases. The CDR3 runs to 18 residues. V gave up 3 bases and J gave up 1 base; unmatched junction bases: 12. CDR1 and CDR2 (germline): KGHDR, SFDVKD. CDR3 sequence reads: CATSDPNTDRAGTDTQYF. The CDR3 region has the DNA TGTGCCACCAGTGATCCTAATACTGACAGGGCGGGCACAGATACGCAGTATTTT.

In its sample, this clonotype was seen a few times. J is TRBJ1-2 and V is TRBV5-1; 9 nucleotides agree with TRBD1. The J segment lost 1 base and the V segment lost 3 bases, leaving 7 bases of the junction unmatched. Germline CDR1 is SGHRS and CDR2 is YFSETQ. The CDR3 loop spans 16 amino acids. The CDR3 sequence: CASSSSRGQGNYGYTF. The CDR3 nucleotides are TGCGCCAGCAGCTCCAGCAGGGGACAGGGTAACTATGGCTACACCTTC.

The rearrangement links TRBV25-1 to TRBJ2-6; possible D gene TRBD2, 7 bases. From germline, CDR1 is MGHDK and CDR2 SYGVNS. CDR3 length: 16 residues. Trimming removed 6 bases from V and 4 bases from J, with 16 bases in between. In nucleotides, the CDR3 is TGTGCCAGCAGCTTGGGGGGGGCAAACGGGGCCAACGTCCTGACTTTC. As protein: CASSLGGANGANVLTF.

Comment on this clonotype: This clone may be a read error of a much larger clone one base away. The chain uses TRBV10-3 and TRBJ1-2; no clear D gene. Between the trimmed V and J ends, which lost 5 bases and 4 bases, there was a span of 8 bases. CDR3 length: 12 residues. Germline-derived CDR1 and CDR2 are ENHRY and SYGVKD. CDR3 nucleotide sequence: TGTGCCATCAGTACAGATAGCTATGGCTACACCTTC. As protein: CAISTDSYGYTF.

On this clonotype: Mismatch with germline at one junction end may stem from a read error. The CDR3 loop is CSLEGGWETQYF. CDR3 bases: TGCAGCCTTGAGGGGGGTTGGGAGACCCAGTACTTC. V gene TRBV29-1 combines with J gene TRBJ2-5, with D perhaps TRBD1 or TRBD2 (6 bases each). This CDR3 contains 12 residues. CDR1 and CDR2 from the germline V gene are SQVTM and ANQGSEA.

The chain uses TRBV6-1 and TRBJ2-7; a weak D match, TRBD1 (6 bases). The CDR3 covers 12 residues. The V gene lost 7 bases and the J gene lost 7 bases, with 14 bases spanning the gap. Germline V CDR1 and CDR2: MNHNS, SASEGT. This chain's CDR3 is CASNLAGEEQYF. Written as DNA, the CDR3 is TGTGCCAGCAACCTGGCAGGGGAAGAGCAGTACTTC.

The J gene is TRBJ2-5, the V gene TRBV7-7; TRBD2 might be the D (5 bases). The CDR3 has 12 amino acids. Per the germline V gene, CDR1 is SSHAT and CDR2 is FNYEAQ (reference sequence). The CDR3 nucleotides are TGTGCTAGCGTTGACGTAGGAGAGACCCAGTACTTC. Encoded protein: CASVDVGETQYF.

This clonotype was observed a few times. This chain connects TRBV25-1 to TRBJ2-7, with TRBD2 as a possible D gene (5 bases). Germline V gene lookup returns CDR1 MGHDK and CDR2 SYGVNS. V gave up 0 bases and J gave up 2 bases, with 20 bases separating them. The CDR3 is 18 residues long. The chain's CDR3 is CASSEYSRTDGGTYEQYF. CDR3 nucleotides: TGTGCCAGCAGTGAATATAGTCGTACGGACGGAGGAACCTACGAGCAGTACTTC.

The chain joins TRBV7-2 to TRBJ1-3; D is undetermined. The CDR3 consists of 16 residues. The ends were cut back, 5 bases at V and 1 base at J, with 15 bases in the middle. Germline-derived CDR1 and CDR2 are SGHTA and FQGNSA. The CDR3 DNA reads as TGTGCCAGCAGCCAAGAAACGGAAGCGTCTGGAAACACCATATATTTT. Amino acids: CASSQETEASGNTIYF.

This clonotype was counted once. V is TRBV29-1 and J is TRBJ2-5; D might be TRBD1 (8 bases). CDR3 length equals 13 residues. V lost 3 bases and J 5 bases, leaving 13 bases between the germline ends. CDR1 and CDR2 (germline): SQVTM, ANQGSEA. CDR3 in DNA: TGCAGCGTTGATAACAGGGGGGGGGAGACCCAGTACTTC. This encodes CSVDNRGGETQYF.

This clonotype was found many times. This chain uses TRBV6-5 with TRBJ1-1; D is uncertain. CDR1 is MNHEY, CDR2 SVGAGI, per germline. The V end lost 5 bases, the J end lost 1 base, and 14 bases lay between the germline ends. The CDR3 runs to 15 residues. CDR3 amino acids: CASSPDTMKNTEAFF. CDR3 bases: TGTGCCAGCAGTCCCGACACCATGAAGAACACTGAAGCTTTCTTT.

CDR3 sequence: CASSLGSGQGSPGGTQYF. The CDR3 coding sequence is TGTGCCAGCAGCTTGGGGTCGGGACAGGGTTCACCCGGTGGGACCCAGTACTTC. The chain has TRBV7-3 and TRBJ2-5; 9 bases map to TRBD1. The ends lost 3 bases at V and 7 bases at J; junction bases unmatched: 18. This CDR3 region has 18 residues. Germline V gives CDR1 SGHTA, CDR2 FQGTGA.

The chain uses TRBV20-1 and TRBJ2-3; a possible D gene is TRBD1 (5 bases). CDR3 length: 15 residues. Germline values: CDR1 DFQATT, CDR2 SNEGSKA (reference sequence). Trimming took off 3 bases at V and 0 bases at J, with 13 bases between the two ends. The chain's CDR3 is CSARARETSTDTQYF. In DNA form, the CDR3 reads TGCAGTGCTAGGGCCAGGGAAACCAGCACAGATACGCAGTATTTT.

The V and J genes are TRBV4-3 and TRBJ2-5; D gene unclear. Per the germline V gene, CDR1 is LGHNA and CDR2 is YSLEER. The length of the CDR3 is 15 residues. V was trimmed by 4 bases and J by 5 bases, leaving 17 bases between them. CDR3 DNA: TGCGCCAGCAGCCCCGGCCCCAATGTTGGTGAGACCCAGTACTTC. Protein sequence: CASSPGPNVGETQYF.

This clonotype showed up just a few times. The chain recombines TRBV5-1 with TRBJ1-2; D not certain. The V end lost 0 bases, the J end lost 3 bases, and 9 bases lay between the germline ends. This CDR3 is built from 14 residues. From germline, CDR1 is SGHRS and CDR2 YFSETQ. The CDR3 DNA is TGCGCCAGCAGCTTGGTTACAGATGACTATGGCTACACCTTC. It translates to CASSLVTDDYGYTF.

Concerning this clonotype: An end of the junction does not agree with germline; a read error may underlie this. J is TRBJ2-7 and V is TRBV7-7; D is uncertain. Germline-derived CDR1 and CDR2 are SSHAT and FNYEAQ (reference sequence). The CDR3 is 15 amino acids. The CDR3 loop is CASNKTASGSYGQYF. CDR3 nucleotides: TGTGCTAGCAACAAGACCGCTTCGGGTTCGTACGGGCAGTACTTC.

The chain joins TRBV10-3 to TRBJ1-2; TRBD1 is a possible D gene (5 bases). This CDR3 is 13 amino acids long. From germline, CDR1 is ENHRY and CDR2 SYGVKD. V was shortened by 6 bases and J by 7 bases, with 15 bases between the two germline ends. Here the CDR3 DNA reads TGTGCCATCAGGGAGACACAGGAGGGTGGCTACACCTTC. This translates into CAIRETQEGGYTF.

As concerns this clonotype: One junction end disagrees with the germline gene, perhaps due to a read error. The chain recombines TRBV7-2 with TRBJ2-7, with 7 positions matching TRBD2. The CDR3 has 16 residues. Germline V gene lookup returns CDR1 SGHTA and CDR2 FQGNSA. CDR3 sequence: CASSQADIAGGYGQYF. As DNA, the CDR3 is TGTGCCAGCAGCCAAGCCGACATAGCGGGCGGCTACGGGCAGTACTTC.

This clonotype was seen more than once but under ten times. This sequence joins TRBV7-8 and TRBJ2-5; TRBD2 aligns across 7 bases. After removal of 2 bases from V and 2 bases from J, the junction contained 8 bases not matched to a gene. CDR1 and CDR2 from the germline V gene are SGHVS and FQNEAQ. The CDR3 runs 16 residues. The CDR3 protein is CASSLMAGDIQETQYF. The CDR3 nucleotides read TGTGCCAGCAGCTTAATGGCGGGGGATATTCAAGAGACCCAGTACTTC.

The CDR3 reads CASSIIGGMNTEAFF. The CDR3, as DNA: TGTGCCAGTAGTATAATCGGCGGAATGAACACTGAAGCTTTCTTT. The chain uses TRBV19 and TRBJ1-1; the D is unclear. Germline CDR1 reads LNHDA; CDR2 reads SQIVND (reference sequence). V gave up 2 bases and J gave up 0 bases, with 10 bases separating them. CDR3 length: 15 residues.